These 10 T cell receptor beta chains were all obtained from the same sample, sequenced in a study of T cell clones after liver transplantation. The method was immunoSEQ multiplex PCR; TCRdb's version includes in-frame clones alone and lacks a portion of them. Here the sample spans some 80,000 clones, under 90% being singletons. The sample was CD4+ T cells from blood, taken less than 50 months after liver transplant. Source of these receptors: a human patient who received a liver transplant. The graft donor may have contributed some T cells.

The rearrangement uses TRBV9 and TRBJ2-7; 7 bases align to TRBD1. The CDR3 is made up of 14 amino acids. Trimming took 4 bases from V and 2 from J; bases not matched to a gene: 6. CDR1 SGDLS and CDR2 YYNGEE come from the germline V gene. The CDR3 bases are TGTGCCAGCAGCACCCGGGACAGAGCCTACGAGCAGTACTTC. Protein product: CASSTRDRAYEQYF.

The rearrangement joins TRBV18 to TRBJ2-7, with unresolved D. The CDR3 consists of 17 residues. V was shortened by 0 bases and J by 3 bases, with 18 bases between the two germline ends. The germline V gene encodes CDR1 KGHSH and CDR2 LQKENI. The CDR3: CASSPPFISPYHYEQYF. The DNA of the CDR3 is TGTGCCAGCTCACCACCCTTTATCAGTCCCTACCACTACGAGCAGTACTTC.

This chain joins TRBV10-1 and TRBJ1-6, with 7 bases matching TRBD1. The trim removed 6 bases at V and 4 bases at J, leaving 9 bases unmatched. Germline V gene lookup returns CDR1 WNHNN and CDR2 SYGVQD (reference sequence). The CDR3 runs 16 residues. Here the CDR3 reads CASRLNPGQYNSPLHF. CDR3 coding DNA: TGCGCCAGCAGACTTAATCCGGGACAGTATAATTCACCCCTCCACTTT.

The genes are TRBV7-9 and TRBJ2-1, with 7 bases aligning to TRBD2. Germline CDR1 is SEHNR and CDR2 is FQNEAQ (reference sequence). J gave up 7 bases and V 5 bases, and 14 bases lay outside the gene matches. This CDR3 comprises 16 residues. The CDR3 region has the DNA TGTGCCAGCAGCCCCGTCGGGGGAGGGCTTGGGAATGAGCAGTTCTTC. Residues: CASSPVGGGLGNEQFF.

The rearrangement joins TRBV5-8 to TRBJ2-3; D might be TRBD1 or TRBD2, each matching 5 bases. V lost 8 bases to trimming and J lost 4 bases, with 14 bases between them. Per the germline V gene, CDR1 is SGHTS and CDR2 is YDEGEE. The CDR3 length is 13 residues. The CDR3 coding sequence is TGTGCCAGGCAATTCCGAGGGGCAGATACGCAGTATTTT. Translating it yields CARQFRGADTQYF.

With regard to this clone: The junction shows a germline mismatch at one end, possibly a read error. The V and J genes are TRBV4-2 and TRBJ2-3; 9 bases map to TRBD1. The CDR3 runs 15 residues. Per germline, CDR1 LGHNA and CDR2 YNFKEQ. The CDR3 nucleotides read TGTGCCAGCAGCCAAGATCTTGGGGGGACAGGGATATCGAATTTT. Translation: CASSQDLGGTGISNF.

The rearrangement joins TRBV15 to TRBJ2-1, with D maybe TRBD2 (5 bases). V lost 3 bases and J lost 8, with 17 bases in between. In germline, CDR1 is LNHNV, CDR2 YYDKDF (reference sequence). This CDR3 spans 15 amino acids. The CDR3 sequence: CATSSEGIRRDEQFF. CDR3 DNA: TGTGCCACCAGCAGCGAGGGCATACGCCGCGATGAGCAGTTCTTC.

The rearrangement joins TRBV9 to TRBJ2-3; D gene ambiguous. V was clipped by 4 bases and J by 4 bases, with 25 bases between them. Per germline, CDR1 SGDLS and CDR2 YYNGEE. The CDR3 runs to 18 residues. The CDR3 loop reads CASSSPRLADLGADTQYF. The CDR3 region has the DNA TGTGCCAGCAGCTCCCCCAGGTTAGCCGACTTGGGCGCAGATACGCAGTATTTT.

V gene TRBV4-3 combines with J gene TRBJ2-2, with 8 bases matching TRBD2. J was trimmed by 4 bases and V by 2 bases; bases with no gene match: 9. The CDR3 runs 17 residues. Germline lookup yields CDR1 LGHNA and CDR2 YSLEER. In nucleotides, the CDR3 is TGCGCCAGCAGCCAAATGGAGACTAGCGCGTTCACCGGGGAGCTGTTTTTT. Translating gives CASSQMETSAFTGELFF.

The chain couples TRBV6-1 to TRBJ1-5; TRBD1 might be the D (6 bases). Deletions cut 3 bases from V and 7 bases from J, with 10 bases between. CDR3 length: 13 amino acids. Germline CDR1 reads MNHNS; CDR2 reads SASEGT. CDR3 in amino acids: CASSDTGWQPQHF. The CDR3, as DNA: TGTGCCAGCAGTGATACAGGGTGGCAGCCCCAGCATTTT.